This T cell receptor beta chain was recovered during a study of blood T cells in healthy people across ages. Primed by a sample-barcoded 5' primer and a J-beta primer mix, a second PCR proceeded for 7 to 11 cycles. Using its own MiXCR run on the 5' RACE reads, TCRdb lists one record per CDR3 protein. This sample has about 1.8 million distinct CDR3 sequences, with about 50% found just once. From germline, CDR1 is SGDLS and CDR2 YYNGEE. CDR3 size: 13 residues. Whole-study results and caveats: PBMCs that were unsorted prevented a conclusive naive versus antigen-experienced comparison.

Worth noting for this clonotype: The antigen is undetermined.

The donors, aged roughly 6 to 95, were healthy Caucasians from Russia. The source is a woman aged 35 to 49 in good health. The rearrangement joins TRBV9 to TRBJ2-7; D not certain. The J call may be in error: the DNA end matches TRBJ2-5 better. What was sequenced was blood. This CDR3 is CASGLGPKETQYF. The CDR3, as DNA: TGTGCCAGCGGCCTTGGGCCGAAAGAGACCCAGTACTTC.